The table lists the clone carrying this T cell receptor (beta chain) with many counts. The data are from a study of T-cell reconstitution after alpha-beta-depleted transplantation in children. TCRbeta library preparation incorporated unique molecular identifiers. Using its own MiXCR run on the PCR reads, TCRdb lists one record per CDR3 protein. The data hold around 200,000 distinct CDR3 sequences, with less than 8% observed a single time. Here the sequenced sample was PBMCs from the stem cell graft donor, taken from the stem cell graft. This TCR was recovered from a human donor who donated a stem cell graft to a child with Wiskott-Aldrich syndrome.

CDR3 nucleotide sequence: TGTGCCAGCAGCTTAGTGCGGGACTCAAGCACAGATACGCAGTATTTT. Translation: CASSLVRDSSTDTQYF. V is TRBV7-9 and J is TRBJ2-3; D possibly corresponds to TRBD2 (6 bases). This CDR3 has 16 residues. Germline assignment: CDR1 SEHNR and CDR2 FQNEAQ (reference sequence). Trimming left V 1 base short and J 0 bases short, with 11 bases between.